These 15 T cell receptor beta chains were all obtained from the same sample, sequenced in a study of T cells expressing NK-cell markers (dated by TCRdb to 2019 to 2021). The method behind the library was 5' RACE. Sequencing instrument: Illumina HiSeq 2000. The reads, reprocessed by TCRdb, yield one row per CDR3 protein sequence and no DNA. The table for this sample shows about 260,000 distinct CDR3 sequences. In total, the top ten clones hold 3.5% to 5% of the sample. Specimen: blood T cells: a sorted CD56 or NKG2C T cell subset, CD4+ or CD8+ T cells, or bulk PBMC T cells (not recorded which). The receptors here all came from a woman between 18 and 70 years old in good health.

The chain carries TRBV5-1 and TRBJ2-5; TCRdb selects TRBD2, and the lack of DNA leaves this call unchecked. Germline loops: CDR1 SGHRS, CDR2 YFSETQ. The CDR3 covers 17 residues. Here the CDR3 reads CASSFGTSGGLQETQYF.

The J gene is TRBJ1-2, the V gene TRBV6-2 or TRBV6-3. Germline loops: CDR1 MNHEY, CDR2 SVGEGT. The CDR3 runs 17 residues. This CDR3 is CASSDGTASYPRDGYTF.

V is TRBV21-1 and J is TRBJ2-5; TCRdb calls TRBD1, which cannot be checked without DNA. TRBV21-1 corresponds to a pseudogene. This CDR3 region has 15 residues. The CDR3 loop reads CASSKVGRVGETQYF.

The genes are TRBV7-6 and TRBJ1-6; the TCRdb D gene call, TRBD1, has no DNA to confirm it. The germline gives CDR1 SGHVS, CDR2 FNYEAQ. The CDR3 runs to 15 residues. The CDR3 loop is CASSLQQGRDSPLHF.

The chain joins TRBV7-2 to TRBJ2-1; TCRdb proposes TRBD1, but this gene call is untestable without DNA. The CDR3 consists of 13 residues. Per the germline V gene, CDR1 is SGHTA and CDR2 is FQGNSA. This CDR3 reads CASSSGGHNEQFF.

The V call is TRBV29-1, the J call TRBJ2-6. The germline V gene has CDR1 SQVTM and CDR2 ANQGSEA. The CDR3 runs 13 residues. CDR3 amino acids: CSVGGVGANVLTF.

This rearrangement joins TRBV20-1 to TRBJ2-3. This CDR3 region has 13 residues. Germline V CDR1 and CDR2: DFQATT, SNEGSKA (reference sequence). CDR3 region: CSARNSGTDTQYF.

CDR3 protein: CASSRRDRDGYTF. The genes are TRBV7-2 and TRBJ1-2; the D call of TRBD1 rests on TCRdb alone, since no DNA is present to check it. Looked up from germline, CDR1 is SGHTA and CDR2 is FQGNSA. CDR3 length: 13 amino acids.

V is TRBV6-2 or TRBV6-3 and J is TRBJ2-3; TCRdb designates TRBD1, a call that cannot be tested without DNA. There are 16 residues in the CDR3. In germline, CDR1 is MNHEY, CDR2 SVGEGT. The chain's CDR3 is CASINADRGSTDTQYF.

The V call is TRBV2, the J call TRBJ2-2; TCRdb's D gene call, TRBD2, goes unchecked for lack of DNA. The CDR3 is 15 residues long. Germline V gives CDR1 SNHLY, CDR2 FYNNEI. CDR3 residues: CASSGTSGTVGELFF.

J is TRBJ2-5 and V is TRBV10-3; lacking DNA, the TRBD1 call made by TCRdb goes unchecked. The CDR3 runs to 16 residues. CDR1 is ENHRY and CDR2 is SYGVKD in the germline V gene. The CDR3 loop reads CAISESGLRPGETQYF.

The gene calls are TRBV7-2 and TRBJ2-6. The CDR3 sequence is 15 residues long. Per the germline V gene, CDR1 is SGHTA and CDR2 is FQGNSA. The CDR3 protein is CASSYPGPGANVLTF. Together with reference TRBV7-2 and TRBJ2-6, the CDR3 gives the full variable domain: GAGVSQSPSNKVTEKGKDVELRCDPISGHTALYWYRQSLGQGLEFLIYFQGNSAPDKSGLPSDRFSAERTGGSVSTLTIQRTQQEDSAVYLCASSYPGPGANVLTFGAGSRLTVL.

The chain uses TRBV5-1 and TRBJ2-7. Germline V gene data show CDR1 as SGHRS and CDR2 as YFSETQ. This CDR3 spans 13 amino acids. The CDR3 loop reads CASSLAANVEQYF.

The V gene is TRBV12-3 or TRBV12-4, the J gene TRBJ1-2. This CDR3 is 11 amino acids long. CDR3 region: CASSLGPGYTF.

V gene TRBV30 combines with J gene TRBJ2-3; with no DNA, the TCRdb D assignment of TRBD1 cannot be verified. The germline V gene encodes CDR1 GTSNPN and CDR2 SVGIG (reference sequence). CDR3 length: 17 residues. The CDR3 is CAWTTGGRVEGTDTQYF.